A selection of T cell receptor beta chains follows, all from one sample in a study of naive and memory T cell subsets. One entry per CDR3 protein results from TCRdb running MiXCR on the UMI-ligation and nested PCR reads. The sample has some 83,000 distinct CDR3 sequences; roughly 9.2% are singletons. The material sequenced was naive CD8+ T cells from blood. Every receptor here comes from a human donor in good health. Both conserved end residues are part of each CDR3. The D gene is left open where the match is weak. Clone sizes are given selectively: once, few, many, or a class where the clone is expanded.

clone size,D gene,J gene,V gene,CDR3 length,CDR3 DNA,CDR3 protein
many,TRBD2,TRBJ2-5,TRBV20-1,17,TGCAGTGCTAGAGATCGGTCGACGGGACTAGCTGGGGAGACCCAGTACTTC,CSARDRSTGLAGETQYF
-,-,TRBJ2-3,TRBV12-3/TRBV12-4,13,TGTGCCTCGAATTCGGGAGGCACAGATACGCAGTATTTT,CASNSGGTDTQYF
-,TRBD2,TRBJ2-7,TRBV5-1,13,TGCGCCAGCAGTCCTGCGGGAGGGGGGGAGCAGTACTTC,CASSPAGGGEQYF
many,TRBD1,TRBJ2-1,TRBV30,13,TGTGCCTGGAGCGGGACAGGCTACAATGAGCAGTTCTTC,CAWSGTGYNEQFF
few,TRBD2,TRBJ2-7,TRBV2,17,TGTGCCAGCAGTGAATCTGCGCTAGCGGGGATCTCCTACGAGCAGTACTTC,CASSESALAGISYEQYF
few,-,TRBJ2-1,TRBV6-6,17,TGTGCCAGCACCCTTAACCCTGACGCAGTTCGAATCAATGAGCAGTTCTTC,CASTLNPDAVRINEQFF
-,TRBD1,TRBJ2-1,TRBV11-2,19,TGTGCCAGCAGCCAAGTCCCCCGGGACAGGGTATCGTCAAGTGATGAGCAGTTCTTC,CASSQVPRDRVSSSDEQFF
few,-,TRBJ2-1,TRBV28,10,TGTGCCAGCCGGGACAATGAGCAGTTCTTC,CASRDNEQFF
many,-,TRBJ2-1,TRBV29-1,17,TGCAGCGTTGAAGCCCTCCGGGACTCTAACTCCTACAATGAGCAGTTCTTC,CSVEALRDSNSYNEQFF
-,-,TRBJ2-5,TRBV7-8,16,TGTGCCAGCAGCTTAGAGGTTAAGGCCGGCCGGGAGACCCAGTACTTC,CASSLEVKAGRETQYF
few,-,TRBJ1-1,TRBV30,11,TGTGCCTGGAGTGTGGGCACTGAAGCTTTCTTT,CAWSVGTEAFF
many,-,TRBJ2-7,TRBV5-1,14,TGCGCCAGCAGCTTGAGGGACTTCAACTACGAGCAGTACTTC,CASSLRDFNYEQYF
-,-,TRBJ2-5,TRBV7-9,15,TGTGCCAGCAGCCCCCCGGTGAGGGGCCGAGAGACCCAGTACTTC,CASSPPVRGRETQYF
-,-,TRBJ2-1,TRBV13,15,TGTGCCAGCAGCTTAGACGTCAGGGGTCGGGATGAGCAGTTCTTC,CASSLDVRGRDEQFF
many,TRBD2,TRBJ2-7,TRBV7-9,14,TGTGCCAGCAGCTCTCCGGGACTATACTACGAGCAGTACTTC,CASSSPGLYYEQYF
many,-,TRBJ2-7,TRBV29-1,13,TGCAGCGTTGAACTGGGGACGCCCTACGAGCAGTACTTC,CSVELGTPYEQYF
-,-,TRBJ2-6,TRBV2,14,TGTGCCAGCAGGGAGGGATCTGGGGCCAACGTCCTGACTTTC,CASREGSGANVLTF
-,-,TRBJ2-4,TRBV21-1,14,TGTGCCAGCAGCAGACCGGGGCTCTTAAACATTCAGTACTTC,CASSRPGLLNIQYF
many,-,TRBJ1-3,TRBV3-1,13,TGTGCCAGCAGCCAAGGACCTGGAAACACCATATATTTT,CASSQGPGNTIYF